This T cell receptor (beta chain) originates from a study of low-dose radiotherapy and immunotherapy resistance in tumors. TRAV- and TRBV-specific primers, spanning alpha and beta chains, primed first-strand cDNA. TCR amplification ran roughly 20 PCR cycles using constant-region and V-primer adapter primers. TCRdb fed the reads into MiXCR, producing one record per CDR3 protein. Among tens of thousands of distinct CDR3 sequences, 15% to 20% were seen once, and the ten largest hold less than 3.5%. This sample's time point: before trial treatment. The V gene's germline CDR1 is SGHDN and CDR2 FVKESK. V shed 0 bases and J shed 7 bases, with 19 bases lying between them. The CDR3 is made up of 16 amino acids.

This sample comprised PBMCs, obtained before treatment. The sequence was obtained from a male donor with prostate cancer. V usage is TRBV14 and J usage is TRBJ2-7, with D possibly TRBD1 on 6 matching bases. The CDR3 nucleotides read TGTGCCAGCAGCCAAGAAGAGGTTGGGGCTCAGGGGGAGCAGTACTTC. Translating it yields CASSQEEVGAQGEQYF.